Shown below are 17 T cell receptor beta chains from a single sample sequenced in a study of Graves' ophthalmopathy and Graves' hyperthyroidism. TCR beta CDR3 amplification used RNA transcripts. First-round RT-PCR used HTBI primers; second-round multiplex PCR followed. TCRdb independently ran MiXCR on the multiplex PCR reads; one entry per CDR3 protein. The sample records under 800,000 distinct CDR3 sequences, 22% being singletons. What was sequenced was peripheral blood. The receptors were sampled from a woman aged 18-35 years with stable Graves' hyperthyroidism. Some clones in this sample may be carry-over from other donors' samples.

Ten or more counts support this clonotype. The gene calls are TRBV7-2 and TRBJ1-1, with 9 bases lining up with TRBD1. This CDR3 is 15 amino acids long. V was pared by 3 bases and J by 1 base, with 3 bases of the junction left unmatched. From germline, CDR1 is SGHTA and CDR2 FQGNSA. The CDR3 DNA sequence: TGTGCCAGCAGCTTCACAGGGGGCGCGAACACTGAAGCTTTCTTT. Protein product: CASSFTGGANTEAFF.

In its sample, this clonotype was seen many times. This chain's CDR3 is CAIKGTGGNYEQYF. The CDR3 region has the DNA TGTGCCATCAAGGGGACAGGGGGAAATTACGAGCAGTACTTC. The chain couples TRBV10-3 to TRBJ2-7; 11 positions agree with TRBD1. Germline CDR1 ENHRY, CDR2 SYGVKD. The V segment lost 7 bases and the J segment 4 bases; nucleotides outside the gene matches: 6. This CDR3 has 14 residues.

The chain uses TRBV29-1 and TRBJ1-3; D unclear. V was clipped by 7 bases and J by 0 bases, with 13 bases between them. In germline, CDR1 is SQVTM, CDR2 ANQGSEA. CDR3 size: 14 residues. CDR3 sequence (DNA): TGCAGCGCCTTACAGAGTTACTCTGGAAACACCATATATTTT. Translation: CSALQSYSGNTIYF. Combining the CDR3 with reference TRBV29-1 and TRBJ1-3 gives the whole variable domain SAVISQKPSRDICQRGTSLTIQCQVDSQVTMMFWYRQQPGQSLTLIATANQGSEATYESGFVIDKFPISRPNLTFSTLTVSNMSPEDSSIYLCSALQSYSGNTIYFGEGSWLTVV.

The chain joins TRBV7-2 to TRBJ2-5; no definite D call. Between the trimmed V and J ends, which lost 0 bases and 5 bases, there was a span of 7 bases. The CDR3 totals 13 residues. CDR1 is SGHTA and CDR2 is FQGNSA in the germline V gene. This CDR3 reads CASSLAIGETQYF. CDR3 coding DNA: TGTGCCAGCAGCTTAGCGATTGGGGAGACCCAGTACTTC.

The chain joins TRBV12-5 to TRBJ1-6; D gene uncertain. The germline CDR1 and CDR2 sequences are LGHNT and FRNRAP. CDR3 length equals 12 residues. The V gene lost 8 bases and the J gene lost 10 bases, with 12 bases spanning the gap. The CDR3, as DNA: TGTGCTAGTCAATTGCAGGAATCACCCCTCCACTTT. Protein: CASQLQESPLHF.

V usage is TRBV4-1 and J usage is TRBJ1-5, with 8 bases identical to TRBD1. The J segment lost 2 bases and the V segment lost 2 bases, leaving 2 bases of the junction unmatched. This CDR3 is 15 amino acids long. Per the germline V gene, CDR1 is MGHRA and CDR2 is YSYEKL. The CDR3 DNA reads TGCGCCAGCAGCCAACCGGACAGGGGCAATCAGCCCCAGCATTTT. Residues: CASSQPDRGNQPQHF.

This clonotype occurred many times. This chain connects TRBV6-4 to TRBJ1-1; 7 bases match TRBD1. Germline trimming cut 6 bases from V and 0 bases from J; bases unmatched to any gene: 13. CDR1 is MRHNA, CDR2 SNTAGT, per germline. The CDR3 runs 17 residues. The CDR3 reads CASSDRFLTGMNTEAFF. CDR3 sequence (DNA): TGTGCCAGCAGCGACCGTTTTCTGACAGGGATGAACACTGAAGCTTTCTTT.

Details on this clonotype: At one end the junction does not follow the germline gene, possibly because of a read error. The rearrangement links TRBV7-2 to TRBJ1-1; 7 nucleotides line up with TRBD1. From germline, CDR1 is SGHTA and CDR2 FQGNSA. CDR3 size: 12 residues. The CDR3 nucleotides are TGTGCCAGCAGCCGACAGGGCACTGAAGCTTGCTTT. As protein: CASSRQGTEACF.

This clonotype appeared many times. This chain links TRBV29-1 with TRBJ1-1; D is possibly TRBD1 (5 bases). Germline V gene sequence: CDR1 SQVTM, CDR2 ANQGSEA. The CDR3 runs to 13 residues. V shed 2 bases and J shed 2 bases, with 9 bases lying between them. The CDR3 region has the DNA TGCAGCGTTGAACGGGGGGGAAACACTGAAGCTTTCTTT. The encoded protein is CSVERGGNTEAFF.

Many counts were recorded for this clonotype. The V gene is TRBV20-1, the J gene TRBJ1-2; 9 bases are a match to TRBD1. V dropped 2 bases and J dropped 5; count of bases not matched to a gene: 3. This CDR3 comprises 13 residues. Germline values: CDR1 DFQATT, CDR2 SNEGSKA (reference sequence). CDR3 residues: CSARSGTGYGYTF. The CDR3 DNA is TGCAGTGCTAGATCCGGGACAGGGTATGGCTACACCTTC.

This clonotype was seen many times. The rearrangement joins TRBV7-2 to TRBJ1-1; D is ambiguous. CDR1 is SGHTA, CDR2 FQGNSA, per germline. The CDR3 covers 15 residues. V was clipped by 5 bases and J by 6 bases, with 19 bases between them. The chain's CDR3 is CASSLNPRVWPEAFF. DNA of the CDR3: TGTGCCAGCAGCCTGAACCCCCGGGTATGGCCTGAAGCTTTCTTT.

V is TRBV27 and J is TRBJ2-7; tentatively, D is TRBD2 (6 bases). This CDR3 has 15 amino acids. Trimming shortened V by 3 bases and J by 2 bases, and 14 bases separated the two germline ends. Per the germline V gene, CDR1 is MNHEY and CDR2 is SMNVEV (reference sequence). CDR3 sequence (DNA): TGTGCCAGCAGTTTTCTAGCGTTAGTTCCCTACGAGCAGTACTTC. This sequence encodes CASSFLALVPYEQYF.

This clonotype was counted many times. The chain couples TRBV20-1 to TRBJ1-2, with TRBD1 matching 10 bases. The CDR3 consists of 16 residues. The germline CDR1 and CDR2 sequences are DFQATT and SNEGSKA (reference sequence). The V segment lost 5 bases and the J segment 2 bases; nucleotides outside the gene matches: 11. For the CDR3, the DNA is TGCAGTGCTCTCTCCGGGGACAGGGGCCCAAACTATGGCTACACCTTC. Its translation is CSALSGDRGPNYGYTF.

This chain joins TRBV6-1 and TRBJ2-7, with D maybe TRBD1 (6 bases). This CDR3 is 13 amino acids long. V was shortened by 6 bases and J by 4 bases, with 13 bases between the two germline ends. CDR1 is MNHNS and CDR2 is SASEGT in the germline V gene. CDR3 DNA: TGTGCCAGCAGAGGGGGACCGGAGTACGAGCAGTACTTC. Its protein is CASRGGPEYEQYF.

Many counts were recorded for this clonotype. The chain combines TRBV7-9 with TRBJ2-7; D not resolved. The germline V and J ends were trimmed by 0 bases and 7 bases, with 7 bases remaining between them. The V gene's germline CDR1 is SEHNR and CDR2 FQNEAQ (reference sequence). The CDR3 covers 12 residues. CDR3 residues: CASSLAHWEQYF. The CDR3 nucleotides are TGTGCCAGCAGCTTAGCACACTGGGAGCAGTACTTC.

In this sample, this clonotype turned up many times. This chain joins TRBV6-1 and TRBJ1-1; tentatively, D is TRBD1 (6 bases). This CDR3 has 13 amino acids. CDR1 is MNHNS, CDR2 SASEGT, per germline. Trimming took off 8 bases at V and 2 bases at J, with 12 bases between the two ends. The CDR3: CASYTDSNTEAFF. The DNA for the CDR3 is TGTGCCAGCTACACGGACAGTAACACTGAAGCTTTCTTT.

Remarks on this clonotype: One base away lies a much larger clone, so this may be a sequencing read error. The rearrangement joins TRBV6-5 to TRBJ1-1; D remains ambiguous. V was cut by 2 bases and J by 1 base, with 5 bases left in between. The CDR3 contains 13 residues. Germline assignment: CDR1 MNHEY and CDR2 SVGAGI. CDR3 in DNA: TGTGCCAGCAGTTACGGGAAGAACACTGAAGCTTTCTTT. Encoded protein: CASSYGKNTEAFF.